A single sample is the source of the 4 T cell receptor beta chains below, sequenced in a study of Ad26.COV2.S vaccination and SARS-CoV-2 variants. Clones were read by immunoSEQ multiplex PCR, and TCRdb kept only the in-frame ones, dropping some. The sample consists of about 280,000 clones, roughly 86% of them appearing once. Treatment specified: 19 received Ad26.COV2.S at low or high dose, single or two shots; about 5 received placebo; per-sample allocation not given. Each sample was drawn 63 days after the first injection (of vaccine or placebo). This specimen consisted of peripheral blood, obtained in a trial of Ad26.COV2.S vaccine versus placebo. These receptors came from a person aged 18-65 years who received the Ad26.COV2.S COVID-19 vaccine or a placebo.

This clone was detected once. The rearrangement links TRBV6-5 to TRBJ2-4, with TRBD2 identical over 9 bases. The CDR3 totals 15 residues. The V and J ends lost 8 bases and 5 bases, in that order; junction bases with no gene match: 10. CDR1 is MNHEY and CDR2 is SVGAGI in the germline V gene. CDR3 amino acids: CASAAALAGENIQYF. The CDR3 DNA sequence: TGTGCCAGCGCCGCCGCACTAGCGGGTGAAAACATTCAGTACTTC.

Regarding this clone: The same CDR3 also results from other DNA sequences found in this sample. The chain is built from TRBV10-3 and TRBJ1-1; D may be TRBD1 (5 bases). V lost 9 bases to trimming and J lost 0 bases, with 11 bases between them. This CDR3 has 13 residues. Germline V gene sequence: CDR1 ENHRY, CDR2 SYGVKD. The CDR3 sequence: CAITGTVNTEAFF. The CDR3 DNA sequence: TGTGCCATAACCGGGACGGTGAACACTGAAGCTTTCTTT.

The chain has TRBV9 and TRBJ2-1, with 9 bases identical to TRBD2. Germline loops: CDR1 SGDLS, CDR2 YYNGEE. The CDR3 is 16 amino acids. The ends lost 3 bases at V and 8 bases at J; junction bases unmatched: 12. DNA of the CDR3: TGTGCCAGCAGCGGCCCCCCGCGCGGGAGGGCCGATGAGCAGTTCTTC. This translates into CASSGPPRGRADEQFF.

The chain couples TRBV27 to TRBJ1-6; TRBD1 matches 7 bases. V shed 8 bases and J 13 bases; nucleotides not matched to a gene: 14. Germline V gene sequence: CDR1 MNHEY, CDR2 SMNVEV (reference sequence). The CDR3 has 14 residues. CDR3 in amino acids: CASDSPRGGSPLHF. As DNA, the CDR3 is TGTGCCAGCGATTCGCCCAGGGGGGGTTCCCCCCTCCACTTT.